This is a list of T cell receptor beta chains from one sample in a study of shared clonotypes between healthy human individuals. Clones were read by immunoSEQ multiplex PCR, and TCRdb kept only the in-frame ones, dropping some. Of about 2.4 million clones listed, 93% were seen once; the top ten hold 0.36%. The material sequenced was naive CD4+ T cells from PBMCs. The receptors come from a man younger than 35 in good health. Some clones in this sample may be carry-over from other donors' samples. CDR3s include the opening cysteine and the closing phenylalanine or tryptophan. Fields, in order: CDR3 DNA, CDR3 protein, V gene, CDR3 length, D gene, J gene, clone size. A D gene is named only where the DNA matches it firmly. The listing skips clone size in some rows; elsewhere it reads once, few, many or a size class.

cdr3_nt: TGCGCCAGCAGCAACACCGGGACAAATTTTAACACTGAAGCTTTCTTT; cdr3_aa: CASSNTGTNFNTEAFF; v_call: TRBV5-1; cdr3_length: 16; d_call: -; j_call: TRBJ1-1; clone_size: -
cdr3_nt: TGTGCCAGCAGTGATCCCGCCGGCCAAGAAGCTTTCTTT; cdr3_aa: CASSDPAGQEAFF; v_call: TRBV2; cdr3_length: 13; d_call: -; j_call: TRBJ1-1; clone_size: -
cdr3_nt: TGTGCCAGCAGCTTTAGGACGCCCGGACAGGGAGGCTACGAGCAGTACTTC; cdr3_aa: CASSFRTPGQGGYEQYF; v_call: TRBV7-9; cdr3_length: 17; d_call: TRBD1; j_call: TRBJ2-7; clone_size: -
cdr3_nt: TGTGCCAGCAGCTCCCGCCCGGCTAGCACAGATACGCAGTATTTT; cdr3_aa: CASSSRPASTDTQYF; v_call: TRBV7-6; cdr3_length: 15; d_call: -; j_call: TRBJ2-3; clone_size: -
cdr3_nt: TGTGCCAGCAGTACCCTGGGACAGGGGGATGAAAAACTGTTTTTT; cdr3_aa: CASSTLGQGDEKLFF; v_call: TRBV28; cdr3_length: 15; d_call: TRBD1; j_call: TRBJ1-4; clone_size: -
cdr3_nt: TGCGCCAGCAGCTCCACGGGGGAAGAGACCCAGTACTTC; cdr3_aa: CASSSTGEETQYF; v_call: TRBV5-1; cdr3_length: 13; d_call: -; j_call: TRBJ2-5; clone_size: once
cdr3_nt: TGTGCCAGCTCACCCCCAGGCACAGGGGCCTACGAGCAGTACTTC; cdr3_aa: CASSPPGTGAYEQYF; v_call: TRBV18; cdr3_length: 15; d_call: TRBD1; j_call: TRBJ2-7; clone_size: -
cdr3_nt: TGTGCCAGCAGCCCCTACAGGGGGCCCTACGAGCAGTACTTC; cdr3_aa: CASSPYRGPYEQYF; v_call: TRBV7-2; cdr3_length: 14; d_call: TRBD1; j_call: TRBJ2-7; clone_size: -
cdr3_nt: TGTGCCAGCTCACCCATAATGACAGCACCCACCGGGGAGCTGTTTTTT; cdr3_aa: CASSPIMTAPTGELFF; v_call: TRBV18; cdr3_length: 16; d_call: -; j_call: TRBJ2-2; clone_size: -
cdr3_nt: TGTGCCAGCAGGGAGACTAGCGGGAATTTGGATGAGCAGTTCTTC; cdr3_aa: CASRETSGNLDEQFF; v_call: TRBV25-1; cdr3_length: 15; d_call: TRBD2; j_call: TRBJ2-1; clone_size: -
cdr3_nt: TGCGCCAGCAGTCGAAGCGAGCCCCCGAGGACCGGGGAGCTGTTTTTT; cdr3_aa: CASSRSEPPRTGELFF; v_call: TRBV5-1; cdr3_length: 16; d_call: -; j_call: TRBJ2-2; clone_size: once
cdr3_nt: TGTGCCAGCAGCTTAGCGTATACGGCGCAGGGGTGGGCGTCGAGCAATCAGCCCCAGCATTTT; cdr3_aa: CASSLAYTAQGWASSNQPQHF; v_call: TRBV7-2; cdr3_length: 21; d_call: -; j_call: TRBJ1-5; clone_size: -
cdr3_nt: TGCGCCAGCGGGGGGAATAGCGGGACAGATACGCAGTATTTT; cdr3_aa: CASGGNSGTDTQYF; v_call: TRBV5-1; cdr3_length: 14; d_call: TRBD2; j_call: TRBJ2-3; clone_size: -
cdr3_nt: TGTGCCAGCCGCTTAGAGGGAACGGAGACCCAGTACTTC; cdr3_aa: CASRLEGTETQYF; v_call: TRBV6-5; cdr3_length: 13; d_call: -; j_call: TRBJ2-5; clone_size: -
cdr3_nt: TGTGCCAGCAGCCCGGGACCGGGAGCCTACGAGCAGTACTTC; cdr3_aa: CASSPGPGAYEQYF; v_call: TRBV7-3; cdr3_length: 14; d_call: -; j_call: TRBJ2-7; clone_size: -
cdr3_nt: TGTGCCAGCAGTTTACTTGACATAATCGAATTC; cdr3_aa: CASSLLDIIEF; v_call: TRBV28; cdr3_length: 11; d_call: -; j_call: TRBJ2-7; clone_size: -
cdr3_nt: TGTGCCAGCAGCGGAGACAGGGGGCTTGTTTCACCCCTCCACTTT; cdr3_aa: CASSGDRGLVSPLHF; v_call: TRBV4-2; cdr3_length: 15; d_call: TRBD1; j_call: TRBJ1-6; clone_size: -
cdr3_nt: TGTGCCAGCAGCTTGGGACTAGCGGGACACTACGAGCAGTACTTC; cdr3_aa: CASSLGLAGHYEQYF; v_call: TRBV7-9; cdr3_length: 15; d_call: TRBD2; j_call: TRBJ2-7; clone_size: -